This is a list of T cell receptor beta chains from one sample in a study of T cell repertoires in cytomegalovirus infection. TCRdb re-called the reads through MiXCR, storing one row per CDR3 protein. Counted here are 550,000 to 850,000 distinct CDR3 sequences, roughly 30% occurring once; the ten biggest clones make up 15% to 20%. No antigen has been identified for these receptors. The sequencing used cultured PBMCs, collected from culture after CMV antigen stimulation. Receptors were obtained from a human donor in good health (CMV status not recorded). Some clones in this sample may be carry-over from other donors' samples. Both conserved end residues are part of each CDR3. A D gene is named only where the DNA matches it firmly. Some rows have no size entry. The others give once, few or many, or a class for an expanded clone.

d_gene: TRBD1; j_gene: TRBJ1-1; abundance: .; v_gene: TRBV24-1; CDR3aa: CATSDSAGGHTEAFF; CDR3nt: TGTGCCACCAGTGATTCCGCAGGGGGTCACACTGAAGCTTTCTTT
d_gene: TRBD1; j_gene: TRBJ2-5; abundance: few; v_gene: TRBV11-2; CDR3aa: CASSTGQGGETQYF; CDR3nt: TGTGCCAGCAGCACCGGACAGGGCGGGGAGACCCAGTACTTC
d_gene: .; j_gene: TRBJ1-5; abundance: few; v_gene: TRBV20-1; CDR3aa: CSASQGSQPQHF; CDR3nt: TGCAGTGCTAGCCAAGGATCTCAGCCCCAGCATTTT
d_gene: .; j_gene: TRBJ2-1; abundance: few; v_gene: TRBV10-3; CDR3aa: CATRLRGFGNEQFF; CDR3nt: TGTGCCACCCGATTGCGGGGATTTGGAAATGAGCAGTTCTTC
d_gene: .; j_gene: TRBJ1-1; abundance: .; v_gene: TRBV3-1; CDR3aa: CASSPLRWGTEAFF; CDR3nt: TGTGCCAGCAGCCCTTTAAGGTGGGGCACTGAAGCTTTCTTT
d_gene: .; j_gene: TRBJ2-7; abundance: few; v_gene: TRBV23-1; CDR3aa: CASSLRQDLEGEQYF; CDR3nt: TGCGCCAGCAGCCTCCGACAGGACCTGGAAGGAGAGCAGTACTTC
d_gene: .; j_gene: TRBJ2-1; abundance: few; v_gene: TRBV5-1; CDR3aa: CASSKGPVLHEQFF; CDR3nt: TGCGCCAGCAGCAAGGGGCCAGTACTCCATGAGCAGTTCTTC
d_gene: TRBD1; j_gene: TRBJ1-4; abundance: few; v_gene: TRBV7-9; CDR3aa: CASSSGQGRNEKLFF; CDR3nt: TGTGCCAGCAGCTCGGGACAGGGACGTAATGAAAAACTGTTTTTT
d_gene: .; j_gene: TRBJ2-5; abundance: .; v_gene: TRBV9; CDR3aa: CASSYLPRETQYF; CDR3nt: TGTGCCAGCAGCTATCTACCACGGGAGACCCAGTACTTC
d_gene: TRBD1; j_gene: TRBJ2-7; abundance: many; v_gene: TRBV6-2/TRBV6-3; CDR3aa: CASSYDDQGAYEQYF; CDR3nt: TGTGCCAGCAGTTACGACGATCAGGGGGCGTACGAGCAGTACTTC
d_gene: TRBD1; j_gene: TRBJ2-7; abundance: few; v_gene: TRBV6-1; CDR3aa: CASNPRQGYEQYF; CDR3nt: TGTGCCAGCAACCCCAGACAGGGCTACGAGCAGTACTTC